The source of this T cell receptor (beta chain) is a study of identical twins. Study observations and caveats: In cord blood, abundant beta clonotypes had fewer insertions; memory showed no trend.

The length of the CDR3 is 16 residues. V lost 8 bases and J 0 bases, leaving 17 bases between the germline ends. Germline-derived CDR1 and CDR2 are SEHNR and FQNEAQ (reference sequence). TCRdb itself ran the 5' RACE reads through MiXCR, one entry per CDR3 protein. Among approximately 300,000 distinct CDR3 sequences, roughly 10% were seen once, and the ten largest hold roughly 6.8%. This clonotype was found many times. What it binds is not known. The same data also went into a second study, on yellow fever vaccine responses in identical twins.

The source of this sequence is a woman between 18 and 29 years old in good health. The specimen sequenced was CD8+ T cells sorted from blood. The chain carries TRBV7-9 and TRBJ2-1, with D unclear. The CDR3 nucleotides read TGTGCCAGCTCGATCGGACCGGAGAGCTCCTACAATGAGCAGTTCTTC. It yields the protein CASSIGPESSYNEQFF.